One sample yielded the 12 T cell receptor beta chains listed below, sequenced in a study of beta chain features in type 1 diabetes. Regarding the study as a whole: All four CD4+ subsets of Type 1 diabetes patients contained TCRB CDR3s that were moderately but significantly shorter.

The whole isolated RNA underwent reverse transcription, so sequencing captured expressed TCRB transcripts. Only in-frame clones appear in the TCRdb table, and some are missing; sequencing was by immunoSEQ multiplex PCR. The profile shows roughly 340,000 clones, around 12% of them singletons. These receptors have no known antigen. Sequencing was performed on naive CD4+ T cells from blood. The source of these receptors is a woman younger than 35 with type 1 diabetes.

Comments on this clone: This specimen includes other DNA sequences encoding the same CDR3. This chain uses TRBV6-5 with TRBJ1-4; a weak D match, TRBD1 (5 bases). CDR3 length: 14 amino acids. CDR1 and CDR2 (germline): MNHEY, SVGAGI. Trimming took off 2 bases at V and 2 bases at J, with 6 bases between the two ends. CDR3 in DNA: TGTGCCAGCAGTTACGGGGGGACTAATGAAAAACTGTTTTTT. Translating it yields CASSYGGTNEKLFF.

This clone was seen only a few times. The CDR3 DNA is TGCGCCAGCGTGAAAAATCTGGCGGGAGAAATAACCGGGGAGCTGTTTTTT. Amino acids: CASVKNLAGEITGELFF. The chain joins TRBV4-3 to TRBJ2-2; TRBD2 matches 7 bases. CDR3 length: 17 amino acids. CDR1 and CDR2 (germline): LGHNA, YSLEER. V was clipped by 8 bases and J by 5 bases; unmatched bases: 17.

The rearrangement joins TRBV9 to TRBJ1-4, with 9 nucleotides matching TRBD1. V shed 2 bases, J shed 7 bases, and the junction held 6 bases outside the gene matches. Looked up from germline, CDR1 is SGDLS and CDR2 is YYNGEE. This CDR3 contains 15 residues. This CDR3 reads CASSVGQGIGEKLFF. In DNA form, the CDR3 reads TGTGCCAGCAGCGTCGGACAGGGGATTGGTGAAAAACTGTTTTTT.

This clone has a handful of counts. This chain connects TRBV6-6 to TRBJ2-1; 10 bases are a match to TRBD2. Germline CDR1 reads MNHNY; CDR2 reads SVGAGI (reference sequence). V was clipped by 5 bases and J by 5 bases; unmatched bases: 0. The CDR3 has 13 amino acids. In nucleotides, the CDR3 is TGTGCCAGCAGTCTAGCGGGGGACAATGAGCAGTTCTTC. It specifies CASSLAGDNEQFF.

J is TRBJ1-2 and V is TRBV28, with D possibly being TRBD1 (5 bases). The CDR3 contains 13 residues. Deletions cut 2 bases from V and 8 bases from J, with 12 bases between. Germline values: CDR1 MDHEN, CDR2 SYDVKM. The CDR3 bases are TGTGCCAGCAGTTTAGGGGGGGAACTAGGCTACACCTTC. It specifies CASSLGGELGYTF.

The chain links TRBV28 to TRBJ2-2; D perhaps matches TRBD2 (5 bases). Per germline, CDR1 MDHEN and CDR2 SYDVKM. V lost 6 bases and J 7 bases, leaving 18 bases between the germline ends. This CDR3 region has 15 residues. CDR3 protein: CASRHPDPGVGELFF. CDR3 nucleotides: TGTGCCAGCAGACACCCGGACCCCGGGGTCGGGGAGCTGTTTTTT.

V is TRBV23-1 and J is TRBJ2-3; D possibly corresponds to TRBD2 (7 bases). TRBV23-1 counts as an open reading frame of uncertain function. Trimming shortened V by 0 bases and J by 4 bases, and 8 bases separated the two germline ends. The CDR3 loop spans 14 amino acids. CDR3 in DNA: TGCGCCAGCAGTCAATCCGGGGGGCCAGATACGCAGTATTTT. Its translation: CASSQSGGPDTQYF.

In this sample, this clone turned up a few times. The chain uses TRBV15 and TRBJ2-5, with a possible D match to TRBD1 (6 bases). The CDR3 runs 13 residues. Trimming took off 5 bases at V and 1 base at J, with 8 bases between the two ends. Per germline, CDR1 LNHNV and CDR2 YYDKDF (reference sequence). For the CDR3, the DNA is TGTGCCACCAGCTGGACAGTCCAAGAGACCCAGTACTTC. Its translation: CATSWTVQETQYF.

This chain uses TRBV9 with TRBJ2-7, with D tentatively TRBD1 (6 bases). The CDR3 covers 15 residues. From germline, CDR1 is SGDLS and CDR2 YYNGEE. Trimming cost V 0 bases and J 3 bases, with 13 bases left between them. The CDR3 DNA reads TGTGCCAGCAGCGTAGGCGTGGGACACATCTACGAGCAGTACTTC. Translation gives CASSVGVGHIYEQYF.

The chain employs TRBV25-1 and TRBJ2-1; 8 bases are shared with TRBD2. The CDR3 is made up of 13 amino acids. Trimming removed 3 bases from V and 15 bases from J; junction bases left unmatched: 10. The germline V gene has CDR1 MGHDK and CDR2 SYGVNS. This chain's CDR3 is CASSDGGRAGGFF. In DNA form, the CDR3 reads TGTGCCAGCAGTGATGGTGGCAGGGCGGGGGGGTTCTTC.

This sequence joins TRBV28 and TRBJ2-7; 9 positions agree with TRBD1. The CDR3 runs 13 residues. The germline V gene encodes CDR1 MDHEN and CDR2 SYDVKM. The DNA for the CDR3 is TGTGGGACCGGGACAGGGAATTACTACGAGCAGTACTTC. Translating it yields CGTGTGNYYEQYF.

The V gene is TRBV4-3, the J gene TRBJ2-1, with TRBD2 as a possible D gene (5 bases). From germline, CDR1 is LGHNA and CDR2 YSLEER. The CDR3 totals 13 residues. V was cut by 3 bases and J by 8 bases, with 11 bases left in between. The CDR3 DNA is TGCGCCAGCAGCCACAGACCCGGGGATGAGCAGTTCTTC. Translating it yields CASSHRPGDEQFF.